The T cell receptor beta chain described here comes from a study of OX40 agonist ivuxolimab in advanced cancers. With regard to the full study: Ivuxolimab, which targeted the costimulatory receptor OX40 (CD134), was an agonistic, fully human IgG2 monoclonal antibody. Intravenous ivuxolimab was administered to patients every 2 weeks at six dose levels: 0.01, 0.1, 0.3, 1.5, 3 and 10 mg/kg. Among the 52 dose-escalation patients, around 20 had hepatocellular carcinoma, approximately 15 melanoma, 9 renal cell carcinoma and 9 head and neck cancer. The dose-escalation cohort was 82.7% male with a mean age of 60 years, ranging from roughly 20 to 80. Patients were allowed to have had prior anti-PD-1, anti-PD-L1 or anti-CTLA-4 therapy, and more than 35% of the dose-escalation patients had been treated with checkpoint inhibitors. Partial responses were achieved by three dose-escalation patients, of whom one had hepatocellular carcinoma and two had cutaneous melanoma. The purpose of peripheral TCRbeta sequencing was to test whether ivuxolimab changed TCR sequence diversity and led to clonal T-cell expansion. The monotherapy dose-escalation portion (N = 52 patients) of the phase I ivuxolimab trial is reported in the paper.

Genomic DNA was isolated from the sorted cells so that the TCRbeta CDR3 region could be sequenced. The immunoSEQ Assay was used for sequencing of TCRbeta CDR3 regions. As stored in TCRdb, this immuneACCESS dataset retains in-frame rearrangements with V and J assigned. A fraction of the clones does not appear; measured against another copy, unresolved V genes explain less than half of the discrepancy, and the remainder lacks a known reason. The sample records about 46,000 clones, about 87% of which are singletons. Around 11% of the sample comes from the top ten. The investigation overall reported the following: Which antigens the clonally expanded peripheral T cells were specific for was not determined. Low levels of normalized T-cell clonal expansion were also shown by some nonresponding patients. In partial responders in the 0.1-3.0 mg/kg groups, normalized peripheral clonal expansion was found to be among the lowest, especially among CD8+ T cells. Clonal expansion of both CD4+ and CD8+ blood T cells was observed from baseline to week 6 at doses 0.1 to 3.0 mg/kg. On average, CD8+ T cells showed more expanded clones than CD4+ T cells after ivuxolimab.

The trial excluded patients who had a history of autoimmune disease or who were on systemic immunosuppression. Peripheral blood for TCR sequencing was drawn from every dose cohort at baseline, at cycle 4 day 1 and at cycle 7 day 1. The samples were taken from a phase I, first-in-human, multicenter, open-label dose-escalation trial of ivuxolimab. Adults with locally advanced or metastatic melanoma, renal cell, hepatocellular, or head and neck squamous cell carcinoma were enrolled in the trial. CD4+ and CD8+ T cells were sorted separately from peripheral blood before TCR sequencing. This clone appeared a single time. Its antigen is still unknown. Base quality data are lacking; no much larger clone is found one base away. Measured from the cysteine to the phenylalanine, the CDR3 is 14 residues long. CDR3 DNA only is kept here, 42 bases in frame from base 1. CDR1 and CDR2 were assigned from the germline V gene as SGHRS and YFSETQ.

The receptor chain draws on TRBV5-1 and TRBJ2-5, and perhaps TRBD1 as D gene, on 6 matching bases. The DNA end favors TRBJ2-7, so the J call may be wrong. This receptor was taken from an adult with an advanced solid tumor such as melanoma, head and neck, liver or kidney cancer. The sequenced sample was CD4+ or CD8+ T cells sorted from blood, obtained in a trial of the OX40 agonist ivuxolimab. The DNA reads TGCGCCAGCAGCCTAGAACAGGGACCCTACGAGCAGTACTTC. This yields the protein CASSLEQGPYEQYF.